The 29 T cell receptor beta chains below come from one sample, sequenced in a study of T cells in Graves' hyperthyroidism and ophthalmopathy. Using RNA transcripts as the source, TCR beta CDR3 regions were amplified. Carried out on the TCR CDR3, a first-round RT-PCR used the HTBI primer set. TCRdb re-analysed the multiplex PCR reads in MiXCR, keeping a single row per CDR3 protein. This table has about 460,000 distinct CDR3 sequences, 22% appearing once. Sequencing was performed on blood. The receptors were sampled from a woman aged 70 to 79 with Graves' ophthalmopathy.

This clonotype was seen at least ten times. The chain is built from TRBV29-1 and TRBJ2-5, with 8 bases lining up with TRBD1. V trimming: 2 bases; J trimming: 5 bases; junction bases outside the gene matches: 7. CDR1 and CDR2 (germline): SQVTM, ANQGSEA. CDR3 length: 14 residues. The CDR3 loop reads CSVEQTGVVETQYF. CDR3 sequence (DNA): TGCAGCGTTGAACAGACAGGGGTAGTGGAGACCCAGTACTTC.

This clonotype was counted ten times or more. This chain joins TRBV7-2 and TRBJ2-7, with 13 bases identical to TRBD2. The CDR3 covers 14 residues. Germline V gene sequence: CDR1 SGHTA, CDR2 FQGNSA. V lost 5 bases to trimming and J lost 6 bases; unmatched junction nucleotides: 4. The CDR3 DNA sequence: TGTGCCAGCAGCCGACTAGCGGGAGGAGGCGAGCAGTACTTC. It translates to CASSRLAGGGEQYF.

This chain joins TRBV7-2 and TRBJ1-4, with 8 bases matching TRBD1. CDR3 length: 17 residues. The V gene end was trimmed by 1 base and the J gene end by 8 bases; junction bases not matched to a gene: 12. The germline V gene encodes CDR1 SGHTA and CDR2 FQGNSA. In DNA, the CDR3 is TGTGCCAGCAGCTTAGGTCGGACAGGGATTCTGACCGAAAAACTGTTTTTT. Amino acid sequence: CASSLGRTGILTEKLFF.

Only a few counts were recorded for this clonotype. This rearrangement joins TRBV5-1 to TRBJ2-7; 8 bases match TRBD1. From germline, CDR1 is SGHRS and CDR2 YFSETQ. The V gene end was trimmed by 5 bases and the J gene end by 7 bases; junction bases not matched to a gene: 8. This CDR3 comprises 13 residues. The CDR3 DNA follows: TGCGCCAGCAGTGGACAGGGTTTGAGGGAGCAGTACTTC. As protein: CASSGQGLREQYF.

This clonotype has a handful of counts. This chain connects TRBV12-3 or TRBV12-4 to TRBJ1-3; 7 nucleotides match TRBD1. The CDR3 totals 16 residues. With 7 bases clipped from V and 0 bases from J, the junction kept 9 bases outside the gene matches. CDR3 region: CASTRDSASSGNTIYF. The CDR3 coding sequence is TGTGCCAGCACCAGGGACAGTGCCAGCTCTGGAAACACCATATATTTT.

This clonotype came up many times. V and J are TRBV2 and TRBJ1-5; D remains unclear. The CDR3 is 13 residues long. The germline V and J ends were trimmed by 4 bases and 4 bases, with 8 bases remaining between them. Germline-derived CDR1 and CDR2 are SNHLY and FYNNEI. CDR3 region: CASSVVANQPQHF. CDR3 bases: TGTGCCAGCAGTGTTGTAGCAAATCAGCCCCAGCATTTT.

The CDR3 sequence: CASSEYRCGTSNQSKNIQYF. The CDR3 DNA reads as TGTGCCAGCAGTGAATATCGGTGTGGGACCTCTAATCAATCCAAAAACATTCAGTACTTC. This chain joins TRBV25-1 and TRBJ2-4, with D possibly being TRBD1 or TRBD2 (5 bases each). CDR3 length equals 20 residues. The ends were cut back, 0 bases at V and 2 bases at J, with 23 bases in the middle. The germline gives CDR1 MGHDK, CDR2 SYGVNS.

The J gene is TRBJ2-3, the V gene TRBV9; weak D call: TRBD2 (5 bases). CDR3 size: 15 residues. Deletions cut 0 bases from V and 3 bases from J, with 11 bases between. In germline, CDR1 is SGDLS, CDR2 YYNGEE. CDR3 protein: CASSVEGARTDTQYF. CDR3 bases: TGTGCCAGCAGCGTAGAGGGAGCGAGAACAGATACGCAGTATTTT.

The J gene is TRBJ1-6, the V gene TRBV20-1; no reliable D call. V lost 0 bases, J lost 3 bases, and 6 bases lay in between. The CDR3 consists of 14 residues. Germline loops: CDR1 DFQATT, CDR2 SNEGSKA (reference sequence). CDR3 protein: CSARDQVYNSPLHF. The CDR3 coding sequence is TGCAGTGCTAGAGACCAGGTCTATAATTCACCCCTCCACTTT.

In DNA form, the CDR3 reads TGTGCCAGTAGTATTGACAGGGGATCCTATGGCTACACCTTC. This codes for CASSIDRGSYGYTF. The chain combines TRBV19 with TRBJ1-2, with 8 bases identical to TRBD1. The CDR3 spans 14 residues. The ends lost 3 bases at V and 4 bases at J; junction bases unmatched: 4. The germline V gene encodes CDR1 LNHDA and CDR2 SQIVND (reference sequence).

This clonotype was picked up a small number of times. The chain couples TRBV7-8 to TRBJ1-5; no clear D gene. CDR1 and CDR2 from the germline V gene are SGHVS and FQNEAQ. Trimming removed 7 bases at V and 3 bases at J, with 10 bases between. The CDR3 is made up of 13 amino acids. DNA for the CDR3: TGTGCCAGCAATCGGGAGATCAATCAGCCCCAGCATTTT. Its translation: CASNREINQPQHF.

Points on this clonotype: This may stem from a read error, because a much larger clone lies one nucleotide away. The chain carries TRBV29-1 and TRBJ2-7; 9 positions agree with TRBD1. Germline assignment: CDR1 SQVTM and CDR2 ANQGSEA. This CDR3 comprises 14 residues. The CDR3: CSAQTGQGNYEQHF. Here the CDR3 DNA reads TGCAGCGCGCAGACTGGACAGGGGAACTACGAGCAGCACTTC.

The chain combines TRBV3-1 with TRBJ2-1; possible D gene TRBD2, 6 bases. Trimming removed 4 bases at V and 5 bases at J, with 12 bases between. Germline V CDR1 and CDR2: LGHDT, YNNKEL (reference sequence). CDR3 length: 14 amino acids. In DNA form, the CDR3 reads TGTGCCAGCAGCCTTAGCGGTACCAACAATGAGCAGTTCTTC. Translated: CASSLSGTNNEQFF.

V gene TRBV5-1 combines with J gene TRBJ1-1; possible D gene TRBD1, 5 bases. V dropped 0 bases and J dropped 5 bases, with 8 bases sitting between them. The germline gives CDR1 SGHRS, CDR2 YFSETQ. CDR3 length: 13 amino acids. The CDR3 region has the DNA TGCGCCAGCAGCTTGGACAGGAGGACTGAAGCTTTCTTT. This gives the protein CASSLDRRTEAFF. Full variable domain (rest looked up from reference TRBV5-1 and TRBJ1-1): KAGVTQTPRYLIKTRGQQVTLSCSPISGHRSVSWYQQTPGQGLQFLFEYFSETQRNKGNFPGRFSGRQFSNSRSEMNVSTLELGDSALYLCASSLDRRTEAFFGQGTRLTVV.

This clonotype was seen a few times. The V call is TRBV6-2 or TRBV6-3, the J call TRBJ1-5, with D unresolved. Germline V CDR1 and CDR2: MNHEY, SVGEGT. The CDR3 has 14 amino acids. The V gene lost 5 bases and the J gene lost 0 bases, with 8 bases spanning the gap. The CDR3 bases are TGTGCCAGCAGTCTAAAGGGTAGCAATCAGCCCCAGCATTTT. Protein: CASSLKGSNQPQHF.

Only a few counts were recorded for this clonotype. The CDR3 region is CASRERDSSGTF. In DNA form, the CDR3 reads TGTGCCAGCAGAGAGCGGGACTCTTCCGGCACCTTC. This chain uses TRBV28 with TRBJ1-2; TRBD1 might be the D (5 bases). The germline CDR1 and CDR2 sequences are MDHEN and SYDVKM. The V and J ends lost 6 bases and 13 bases respectively, with 18 bases between them. The CDR3 sequence is 12 residues long.

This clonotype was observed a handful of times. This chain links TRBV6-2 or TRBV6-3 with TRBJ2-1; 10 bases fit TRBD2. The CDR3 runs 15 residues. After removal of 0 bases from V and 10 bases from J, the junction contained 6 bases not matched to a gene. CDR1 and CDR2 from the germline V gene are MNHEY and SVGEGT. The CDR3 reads CASSYSGTSDLEQFF. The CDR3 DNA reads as TGTGCCAGCAGTTACTCGGGGACTAGCGACCTAGAGCAGTTCTTC.

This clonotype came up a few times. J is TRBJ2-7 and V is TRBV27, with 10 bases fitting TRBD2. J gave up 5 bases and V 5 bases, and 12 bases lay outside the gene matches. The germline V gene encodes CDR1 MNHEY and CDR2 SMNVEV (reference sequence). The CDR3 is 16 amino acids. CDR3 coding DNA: TGTGCCAGCAGTCCGCCCCGCACTAGCGGGAAGAACGAGCAGTACTTC. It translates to CASSPPRTSGKNEQYF.

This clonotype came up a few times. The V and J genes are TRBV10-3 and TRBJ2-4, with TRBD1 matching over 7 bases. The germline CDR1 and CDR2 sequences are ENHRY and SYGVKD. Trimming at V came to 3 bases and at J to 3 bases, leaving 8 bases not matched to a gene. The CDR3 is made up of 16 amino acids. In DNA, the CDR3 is TGTGCCATCAGTGAATACCCCCGGGACAGCAAAAACATTCAGTACTTC. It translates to CAISEYPRDSKNIQYF.

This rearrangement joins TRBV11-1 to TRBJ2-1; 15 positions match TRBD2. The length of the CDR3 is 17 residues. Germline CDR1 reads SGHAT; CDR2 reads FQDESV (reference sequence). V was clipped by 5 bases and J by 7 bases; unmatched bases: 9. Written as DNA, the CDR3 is TGTGCCAGCAGCGGACTAGCGGGAGGGGGGGGAGAAAATGAGCAGTTCTTC. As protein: CASSGLAGGGGENEQFF.

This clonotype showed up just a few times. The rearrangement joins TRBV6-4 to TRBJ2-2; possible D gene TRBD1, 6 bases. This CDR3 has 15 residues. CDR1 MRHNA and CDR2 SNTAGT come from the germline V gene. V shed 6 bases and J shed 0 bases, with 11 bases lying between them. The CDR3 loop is CASSTDRTNTGELFF. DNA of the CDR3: TGTGCCAGCAGCACTGACAGGACGAACACCGGGGAGCTGTTTTTT.

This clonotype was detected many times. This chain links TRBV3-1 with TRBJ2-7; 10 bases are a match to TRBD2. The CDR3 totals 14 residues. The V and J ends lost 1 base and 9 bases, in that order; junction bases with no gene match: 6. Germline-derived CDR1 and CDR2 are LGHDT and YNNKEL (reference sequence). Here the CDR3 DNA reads TGTGCCAGCAGCCAAGGGACTAGCGGTCTTGGGCAGTACTTC. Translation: CASSQGTSGLGQYF.

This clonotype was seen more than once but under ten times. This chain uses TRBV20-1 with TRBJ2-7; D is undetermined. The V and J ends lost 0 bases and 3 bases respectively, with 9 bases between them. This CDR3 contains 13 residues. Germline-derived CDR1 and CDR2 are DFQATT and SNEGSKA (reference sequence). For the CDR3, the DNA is TGCAGTGCTAGAGAACAAGTTTACTACGAGCAGTACTTC. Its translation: CSAREQVYYEQYF.

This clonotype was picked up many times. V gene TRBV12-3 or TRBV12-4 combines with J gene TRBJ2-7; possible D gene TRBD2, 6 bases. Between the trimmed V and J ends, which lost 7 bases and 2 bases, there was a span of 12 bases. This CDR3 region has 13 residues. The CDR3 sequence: CASTPGVTYEQYF. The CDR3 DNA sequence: TGTGCCAGCACCCCGGGGGTTACCTACGAGCAGTACTTC.

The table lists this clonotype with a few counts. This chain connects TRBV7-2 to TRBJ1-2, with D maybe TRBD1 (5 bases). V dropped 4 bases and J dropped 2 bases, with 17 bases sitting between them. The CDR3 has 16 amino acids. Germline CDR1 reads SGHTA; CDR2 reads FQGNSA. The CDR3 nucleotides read TGTGCCAGCAGCTCCGATGGGACTCATTTAAACTATGGCTACACCTTC. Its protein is CASSSDGTHLNYGYTF.

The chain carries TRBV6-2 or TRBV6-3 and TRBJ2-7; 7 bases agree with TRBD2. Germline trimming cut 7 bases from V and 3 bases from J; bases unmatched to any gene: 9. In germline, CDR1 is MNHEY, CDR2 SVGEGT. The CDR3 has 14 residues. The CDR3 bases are TGTGCCAGCACCTCCCCGGGGAGGGGCTACGAGCAGTACTTC. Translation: CASTSPGRGYEQYF.

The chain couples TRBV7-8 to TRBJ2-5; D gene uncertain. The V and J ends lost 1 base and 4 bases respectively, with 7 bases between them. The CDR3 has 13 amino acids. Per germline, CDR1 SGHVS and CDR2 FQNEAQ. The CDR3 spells CASSLDLVETQYF. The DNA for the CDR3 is TGTGCCAGCAGCTTAGATTTGGTAGAGACCCAGTACTTC.

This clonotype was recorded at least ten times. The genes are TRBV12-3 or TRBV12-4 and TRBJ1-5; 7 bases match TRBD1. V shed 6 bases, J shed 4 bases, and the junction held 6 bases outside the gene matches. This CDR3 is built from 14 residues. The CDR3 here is CASSPLTGNQPQHF. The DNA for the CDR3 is TGTGCCAGCAGCCCCTTGACAGGGAATCAGCCCCAGCATTTT.

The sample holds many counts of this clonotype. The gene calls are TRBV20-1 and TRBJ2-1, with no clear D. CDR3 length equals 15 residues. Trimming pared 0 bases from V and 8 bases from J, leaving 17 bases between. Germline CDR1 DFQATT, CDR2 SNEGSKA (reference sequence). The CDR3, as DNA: TGCAGTGCTAGAGATGGCTCGGCCCGGTTTCATGAGCAGTTCTTC. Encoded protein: CSARDGSARFHEQFF.